This T cell receptor beta chain was sequenced during a study of T cells in Graves' hyperthyroidism and ophthalmopathy (dated by TCRdb to the late 2010s). About the full investigation: Peripheral blood was sampled at the time of initial diagnosis, prior to any treatment. TCR V-J signatures able to tell the groups apart were searched for in a discovery cohort of some 97 patients, of whom over 40 had Graves' ophthalmopathy and roughly 57 had stable Graves' hyperthyroidism. Prospective prediction of ophthalmopathy was tested in an independent validation cohort of under 20 hyperthyroidism patients and around 16 patients who later progressed to ophthalmopathy. For training and testing, the roughly 97 patients in the discovery cohort were randomly divided in a 7:3 ratio. In addition, the study compared T-cell repertoires in thyroid tissue and in blood from about six Graves' hyperthyroidism patients. Following sampling, methimazole starting at 30 mg daily was given to hyperthyroidism patients, and high-dose intravenous methylprednisolone was given to ophthalmopathy patients. According to the paper, TCR Vbeta CDR3 sequencing was carried out on 135 peripheral blood samples, which came from about 45 ophthalmopathy, 75 to 80 hyperthyroidism and roughly 17 progressor patients. Overall results and qualifications from the work: Most expanded thyroid clonotypes (frequency above 0.001) were also detected in blood, suggesting blood repertoires may reflect thyroid immune responses. A 13 V-J signature model separated ophthalmopathy from stable hyperthyroidism, with around 90% sensitivity and 81% to 82% specificity in cross-validation and 80%/75% in testing. No statistical method was used to set the sample size in advance, and investigators knew the group allocation. In validation, the model predicted progression to ophthalmopathy a median of approximately 6.3 months before onset, with roughly 68% sensitivity and about 72% specificity.

Comments on this clonotype: Which antigen it targets is not known. Base qualities are missing; no much larger clone stands one base away.

A distance of 13 bases separates the germline ends of V and J, which lose 4 bases and 9 bases respectively. Taken from cysteine to phenylalanine, the CDR3 has 13 residues. The only DNA kept is the CDR3, 39 bases in frame from the first base. Stable Graves' hyperthyroidism was defined as no progression to ophthalmopathy during 18 months of follow-up. The hyperthyroidism patients were between 18 and 65 years old and newly diagnosed, with a disease duration of less than 2 months. Any patient with an uncontrolled infection, another autoimmune disease, pregnancy or lactation was excluded. Diagnoses were established on the basis of clinical symptoms, serum thyroxine and TRAb, thyroid ultrasound, and orbital computed tomography. PBMCs were separated from 7.5 to 10 ml of fresh peripheral blood using Ficoll-Paque density gradient centrifugation. Trizol reagent was used to extract total RNA, and RNA quality was then checked on an Agilent 2100 Bioanalyzer.

The TCR beta CDR3 regions were amplified from RNA transcripts. The TCR CDR3 was subjected to a first round of RT-PCR using the HTBI primer set and the Qiagen OneStep RT-PCR kit. The libraries were constructed in a second round of multiplex PCR and then size-selected and purified. Libraries were sequenced paired-end with 100 bp reads on an Illumina HiSeq2000. Turning to the authors' computational methods: Raw data were processed with SOAPnuke, discarding reads with adapters, uncalled bases, mean Phred below 15, or no exact constant-primer or identifier match. High-quality paired reads were merged using COPE v1.2.5, and each unique nucleotide sequence was defined as a clonotype. MiTCR v1.1 was used to align the clonotypes against IMGT TRBV, TRBD and TRBJ reference segments. The analysis included only V-J combinations with a frequency above 0.0001, which together covered around 99% of the repertoires. A TCS score was defined as the ratio of F50 (clonal expansion) to E x V (chaos), with BLOSUM62-based TCRdist applied between CDR3 peptides within each V-J. Welch's t-statistics and random forest reduced 500 to 650 V-J features to about 13, which were used in a naive Bayes classifier (R e1071). TCRdb handled the public reads itself, with Q25 trimming in fastp and clone calling in MiXCR, and kept productive beta chains. Identical CDR3 protein sequences are pooled into one entry, listed with their most common genes and DNA. What appears here as the V and J calls and clone size reflects TCRdb's work, not the paper's. Counted in this sample were approximately 300,000 distinct CDR3 sequences; 16% of them appeared once. The ten largest clones capture around 35% of the sample.

The sequence came from a man aged 25-40 years with Graves' hyperthyroidism. Sequencing used blood. The chain is made from TRBV12-3 or TRBV12-4 and TRBJ2-1; the D gene is perhaps TRBD1, from 5 matching bases. The CDR3 amino acid sequence is: CASSSSTDSEQFF. The nucleotides read TGTGCCAGCAGTTCGTCAACAGACAGTGAGCAGTTCTTC.